What follows is one T cell receptor beta chain and its context. Its cognate antigen has yet to be identified. Per-base qualities were not stored, and no clone one base away is much larger. The hyperthyroidism patients were between 18 and 65 years old and newly diagnosed, with a disease duration of less than 2 months. Exclusion was applied to patients with uncontrolled infections, other autoimmune diseases, pregnancy or lactation. Clinical symptoms, serum thyroxine and TRAb, thyroid ultrasound, and orbital computed tomography formed the basis for the diagnoses. Blood from progressor patients was drawn when they were first diagnosed with hyperthyroidism, before any ophthalmopathy symptoms appeared. PBMCs were separated from 10 ml of fresh peripheral blood using Ficoll-Paque density gradient centrifugation. Progressor patients were defined as those initially diagnosed with Graves' hyperthyroidism in whom ophthalmopathy developed during follow-up. Total RNA was extracted using Trizol reagent, and RNA quality was assessed on an Agilent 2100 Bioanalyzer.

The sample comes from a study of T cells in Graves' hyperthyroidism and ophthalmopathy (dated by TCRdb to between 2018 and 2021). Concerning the study at large: Peripheral blood was collected at initial diagnosis, before any treatment. After blood sampling, hyperthyroidism patients were treated with methimazole at a starting dose of 30 mg daily, and ophthalmopathy patients were treated with high-dose intravenous methylprednisolone. Whether ophthalmopathy could be predicted prospectively was tested in an independent validation cohort made up of roughly 19 hyperthyroidism patients plus 17 patients who later progressed to ophthalmopathy. The study also compared thyroid tissue and blood T-cell repertoires from about six Graves' hyperthyroidism patients. According to the paper, TCR Vbeta CDR3 sequencing was carried out on around 140 peripheral blood samples, which came from some 41 ophthalmopathy, about 75 hyperthyroidism and 17 progressor patients. To identify TCR V-J signatures that set the groups apart, the researchers used a discovery cohort of 100 patients, made up of approximately 43 with Graves' ophthalmopathy and approximately 57 with stable Graves' hyperthyroidism. The roughly 99 discovery patients were divided at random into training and test sets in a 7:3 ratio.

The full study reports these points: A 13 V-J signature model separated ophthalmopathy from stable hyperthyroidism, with around 88% sensitivity and roughly 81% specificity in cross-validation and 80%/75% in testing. Blood samples also contained most of the expanded thyroid clonotypes (frequency above 0.001), which suggests that blood repertoires may reflect thyroid immune responses. Sample size was not statistically predetermined, and blinding of investigators to group allocation was not performed. In validation, the model predicted progression to ophthalmopathy a median of roughly 6.1 months before onset, with approximately 71% sensitivity and about 72% specificity.

TCR beta CDR3 regions were amplified from RNA transcripts. The first round of RT-PCR for the TCR CDR3 was performed with the HTBI primer set and the Qiagen OneStep RT-PCR kit. A second multiplex PCR round built the libraries, followed by size selection and purification. Sequencing of the libraries was done on an Illumina HiSeq2000 using paired-end 100 bp reads. Concerning the study's data processing: SOAPnuke was used to process the raw data, throwing out any read that contained adapters or uncalled bases, had a mean Phred below 15, or lacked an exact constant-primer or identifier match. High-quality paired reads were merged with COPE v1.2.5, and unique nucleotide sequences were defined as clonotypes. Clonotypes were aligned to IMGT TRBV, TRBD and TRBJ reference segments using MiTCR v1.1. The analysis was restricted to V-J combinations with a frequency above 0.0001, which together covered 99.2% of the repertoires. The TCS score was defined as F50 (clonal expansion) divided by E x V (chaos), with BLOSUM62-based TCRdist calculated between CDR3 peptides within each V-J. Welch's t-statistics and random forest reduced approximately 520 V-J features to about 13, which were used in a naive Bayes classifier (R e1071). The similarity between thyroid and blood repertoires was quantified using the Morisita-Horn index. The public reads were reprocessed in TCRdb via fastp at Q25 and MiXCR, keeping in-frame beta chains. Rows are combined by CDR3 protein, so each entry shows the most common genes and DNA. The V and J calls and clone size come from TCRdb's table, not from the authors' own analysis. The sample yields approximately 24,000 distinct CDR3 sequences; 45% to 50% were counted once. 25% of the sample comes from the top ten.

The receptor's source is a woman in her thirties or forties with Graves' hyperthyroidism that later progressed to Graves' ophthalmopathy. The sequenced material came from blood.

CDR3 region: CSASLRLSEQFF. In nucleotide form, the sequence is TGCAGTGCTAGTCTCAGACTAAGTGAGCAGTTCTTC. The chain is made from TRBV20-1 and TRBJ2-1; perhaps TRBD2 is the D gene, with 5 bases matching. The CDR3 has 12 amino acids, counting the end cysteine and phenylalanine. Only the CDR3 portion is preserved as DNA: 36 bases, with reading frame beginning at the first base. V loses 3 bases, J loses 9 bases, and the germline ends lie 12 bases apart. Via the germline V gene (reference sequence), CDR1 is DFQATT and CDR2 SNEGSKA.